This T cell receptor (beta chain) was obtained from a study of T cells after posttransplantation cyclophosphamide (dated by TCRdb to the mid-2010s). For the study in its entirety: T cell repertoire reconstitution was tracked by TRB sequencing after myeloablative bone marrow transplantation in which posttransplantation cyclophosphamide was used as GVHD prophylaxis. Public TRB sequences were searched against a database of over 3,600 sequences associated with responses to pathogens, tumor antigens, self-antigens and alloantigens. Because TRA and TRB clonality were tightly correlated in 8 or 9 samples, subsequent TCR analyses were focused on TRB only. Blood from every one of the 30 to 35 PTCy patients who had 1-year posttransplant specimens underwent TRB sequencing. In 3 patients, up to roughly 3 additional blood samples taken between 2 and 5.2 years after transplant also underwent TRB sequencing, as did pretransplant blood from 4 patients. Samples from some 40 PTCy-treated patients, along with samples from roughly 15 of their related bone marrow donors, underwent antigen receptor sequencing. The paper's findings and limits, for the study overall: Donor-recipient similarity was low at 1-2 months but rose over the first year, and later blood repertoires were often dominated by donor CD8+ memory clones. Across roughly 40 patients, recipient CMV seropositivity and CMV reactivation were highly associated with TRB clonality; PTCy diversity was similar to CNI/methotrexate controls. The TRB repertoires of T cells infiltrating skin or the GI tract showed only limited overlap with the TRB repertoires found in blood.

Genomic DNA was the input for TRB sequencing, which was run either with the immunoSEQ assay at survey resolution or with the hsTCRB kit. As for the authors' bioinformatics: The immunoSEQ software handled the initial read processing, while the LymphoSeq R package was used for the repertoire analyses. Clonality was computed as 1 minus normalized Shannon entropy, and a Gini coefficient was also calculated for each TRB dataset. Phenotypes of unsorted samples were inferred by mapping TRB sequences from sorted subsets of the recipient or donor onto unsorted samples of the same recipient. Entries here come from immuneACCESS through TCRdb and include only in-frame sequences with V and J called. Some clones fail to appear in such tables; in the studies checked, an unresolved V gene covers under half of the shortfall, and the cause of the remainder is unknown. For V, J and clone size, that table is used; D and trimming come from the DNA. For this sample there are some 54,000 clones; 94% appear just once. About 3% of the sample comes from the top ten.

On the day of marrow donation, related bone marrow donors gave peripheral blood samples. Peripheral blood and bone marrow mononuclear cells were isolated by Ficoll-Hypaque density centrifugation and cryopreserved. Comment on this clone: Its cognate antigen has yet to be identified. No base quality values were provided; no much bigger clone lies one nucleotide off.

V lost 1 base and J lost 1 base, and the count of bases not matched to a germline gene is 11. The germline V gene specifies LGHNA as CDR1 and YSLEER as CDR2. Counted from cysteine to phenylalanine, this CDR3 has 19 amino acids. The only DNA kept is the CDR3, 57 bases in frame from the first base. Recombination connected TRBV4-3 to TRBJ1-5; 9 middle bases align to TRBD1. Sequencing used PBMCs. This receptor was taken from a woman between 25 and 40 years old in good health and a related stem cell transplant donor. The CDR3 has the sequence CASSQAYIRDRVSNQPQHF. The DNA sequence is as follows: TGCGCCAGCAGCCAAGCCTACATCCGGGACAGGGTGAGCAATCAGCCCCAGCATTTT.